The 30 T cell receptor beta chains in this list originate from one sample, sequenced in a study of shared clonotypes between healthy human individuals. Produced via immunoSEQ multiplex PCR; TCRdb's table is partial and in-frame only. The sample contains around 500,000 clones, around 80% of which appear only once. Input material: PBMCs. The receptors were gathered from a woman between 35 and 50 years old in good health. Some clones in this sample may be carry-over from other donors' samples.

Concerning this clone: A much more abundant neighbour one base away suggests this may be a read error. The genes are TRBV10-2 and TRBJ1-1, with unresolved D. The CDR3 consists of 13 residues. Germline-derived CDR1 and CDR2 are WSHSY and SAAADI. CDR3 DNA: TGCGCCAGCAGTGAGTTTACGTACACTGAAGCTTCCTTT. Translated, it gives CASSEFTYTEASF.

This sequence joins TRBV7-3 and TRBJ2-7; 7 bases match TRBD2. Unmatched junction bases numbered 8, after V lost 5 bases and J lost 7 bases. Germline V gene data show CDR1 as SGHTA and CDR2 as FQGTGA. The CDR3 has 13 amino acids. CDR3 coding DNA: TGTGCCAGCAGCCCTTCCGGAGCGGGGGAGCAGTACTTC. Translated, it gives CASSPSGAGEQYF.

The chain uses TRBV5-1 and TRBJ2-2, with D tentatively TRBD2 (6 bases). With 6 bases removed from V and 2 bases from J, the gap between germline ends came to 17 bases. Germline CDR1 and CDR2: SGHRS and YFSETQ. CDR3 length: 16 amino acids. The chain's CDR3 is CASTPQPGDNTGELFF. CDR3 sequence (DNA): TGCGCCAGCACCCCCCAACCGGGAGACAACACCGGGGAGCTGTTTTTT.

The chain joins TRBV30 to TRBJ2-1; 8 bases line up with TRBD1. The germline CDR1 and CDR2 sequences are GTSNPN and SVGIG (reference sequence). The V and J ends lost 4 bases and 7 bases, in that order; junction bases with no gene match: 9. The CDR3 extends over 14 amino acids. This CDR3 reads CAWTTGVLVNEQFF. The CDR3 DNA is TGTGCCTGGACGACAGGGGTTTTAGTGAATGAGCAGTTCTTC.

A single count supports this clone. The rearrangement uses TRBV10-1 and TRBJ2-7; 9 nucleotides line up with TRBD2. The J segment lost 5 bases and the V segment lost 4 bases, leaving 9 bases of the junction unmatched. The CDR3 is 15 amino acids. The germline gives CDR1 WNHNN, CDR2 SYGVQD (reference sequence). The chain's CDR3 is CASSGSPGLAHEQYF. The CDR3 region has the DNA TGCGCCAGCAGTGGTTCACCGGGACTAGCCCACGAGCAGTACTTC.

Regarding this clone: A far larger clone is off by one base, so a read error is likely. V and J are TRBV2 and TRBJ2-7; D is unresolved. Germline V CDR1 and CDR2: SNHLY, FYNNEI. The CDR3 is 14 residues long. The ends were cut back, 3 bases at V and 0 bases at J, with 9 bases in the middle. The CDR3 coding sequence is TGTGCCAGCAGTGAGCGCAGCTACTCCTACGAGCAGTACTTC. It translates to CASSERSYSYEQYF.

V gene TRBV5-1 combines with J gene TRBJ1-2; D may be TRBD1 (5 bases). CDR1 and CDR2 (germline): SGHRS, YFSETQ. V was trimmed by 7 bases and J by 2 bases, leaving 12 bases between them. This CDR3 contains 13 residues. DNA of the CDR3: TGCGCCAGCGGCGGGACGGAAAACTATGGCTACACCTTC. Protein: CASGGTENYGYTF.

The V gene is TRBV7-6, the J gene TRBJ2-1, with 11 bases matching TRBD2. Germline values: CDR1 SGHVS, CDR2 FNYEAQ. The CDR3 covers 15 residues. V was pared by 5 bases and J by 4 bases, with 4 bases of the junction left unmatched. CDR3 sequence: CASSLGTSGYNEQFF. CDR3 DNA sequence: TGTGCCAGCAGCCTGGGGACTAGCGGTTACAATGAGCAGTTCTTC.

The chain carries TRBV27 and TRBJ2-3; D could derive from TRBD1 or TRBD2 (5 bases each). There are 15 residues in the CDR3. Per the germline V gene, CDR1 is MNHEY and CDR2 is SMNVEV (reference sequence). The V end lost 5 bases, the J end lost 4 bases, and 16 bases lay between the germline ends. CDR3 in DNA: TGTGCCAGCAGTATCACAAGGGACCCGCCAGATACGCAGTATTTT. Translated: CASSITRDPPDTQYF.

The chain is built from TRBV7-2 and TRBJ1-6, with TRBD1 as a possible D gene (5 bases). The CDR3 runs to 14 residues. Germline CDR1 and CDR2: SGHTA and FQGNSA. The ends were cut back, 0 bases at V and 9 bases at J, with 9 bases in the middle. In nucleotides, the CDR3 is TGTGCCAGCAGCTTAGCAGGGGCTGGTTCACCCCTCCACTTT. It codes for CASSLAGAGSPLHF.

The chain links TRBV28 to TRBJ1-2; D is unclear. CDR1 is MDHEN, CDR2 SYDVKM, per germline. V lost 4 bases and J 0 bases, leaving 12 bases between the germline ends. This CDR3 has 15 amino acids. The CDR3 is CASSSSFPANYGYTF. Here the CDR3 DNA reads TGTGCCAGCAGTTCCTCATTTCCAGCTAACTATGGCTACACCTTC.

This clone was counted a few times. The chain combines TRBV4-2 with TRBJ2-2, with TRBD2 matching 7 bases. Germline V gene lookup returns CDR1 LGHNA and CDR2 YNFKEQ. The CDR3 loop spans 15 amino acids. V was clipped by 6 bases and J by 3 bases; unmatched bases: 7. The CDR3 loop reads CASRVAGEDTGELFF. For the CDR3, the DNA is TGTGCCAGCAGGGTGGCGGGAGAGGACACCGGGGAGCTGTTTTTT.

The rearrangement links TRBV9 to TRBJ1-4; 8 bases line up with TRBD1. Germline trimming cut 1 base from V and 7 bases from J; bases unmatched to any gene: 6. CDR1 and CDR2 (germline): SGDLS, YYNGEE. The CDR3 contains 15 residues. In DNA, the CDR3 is TGTGCCAGCAGCGTAACCGGGACAGGCGTTGAAAAACTGTTTTTT. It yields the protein CASSVTGTGVEKLFF.

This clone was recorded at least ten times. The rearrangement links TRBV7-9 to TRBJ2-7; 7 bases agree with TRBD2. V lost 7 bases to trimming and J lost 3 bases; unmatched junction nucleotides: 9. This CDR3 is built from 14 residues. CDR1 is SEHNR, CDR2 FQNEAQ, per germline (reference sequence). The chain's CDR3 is CASTGGGRVYEQYF. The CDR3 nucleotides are TGTGCCAGCACCGGAGGTGGGAGGGTCTACGAGCAGTACTTC.

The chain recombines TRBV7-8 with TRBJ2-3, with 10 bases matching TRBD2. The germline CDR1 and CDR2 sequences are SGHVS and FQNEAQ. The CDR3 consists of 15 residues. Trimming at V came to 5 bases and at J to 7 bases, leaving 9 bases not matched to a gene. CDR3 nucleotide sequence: TGTGCCAGCAGCGGTCCTAGCGGGAGCAGGAATACGCAGTATTTT. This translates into CASSGPSGSRNTQYF.

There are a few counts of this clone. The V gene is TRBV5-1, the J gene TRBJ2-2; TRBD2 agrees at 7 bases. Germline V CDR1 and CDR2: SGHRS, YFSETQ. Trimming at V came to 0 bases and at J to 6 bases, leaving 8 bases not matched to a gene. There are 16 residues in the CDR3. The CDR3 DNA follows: TGCGCCAGCAGCTTGGCCGGCGGGAGAGGGTCCGGGGAGCTGTTTTTT. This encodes CASSLAGGRGSGELFF.

The CDR3 protein is CASSTPGTDTQYF. CDR3 nucleotides: TGTGCCAGCAGCACCCCCGGCACAGATACGCAGTATTTT. V gene TRBV9 combines with J gene TRBJ2-3; D remains unclear. CDR3 length equals 13 residues. V gave up 4 bases and J gave up 1 base, with 7 bases separating them. The germline gives CDR1 SGDLS, CDR2 YYNGEE.

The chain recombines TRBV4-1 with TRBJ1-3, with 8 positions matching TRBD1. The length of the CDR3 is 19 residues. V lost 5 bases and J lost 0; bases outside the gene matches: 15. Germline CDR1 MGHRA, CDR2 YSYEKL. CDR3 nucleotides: TGCGCCAGCAGCATTCGACAGGGGCCGCCGCGTGGCTCTGGAAACACCATATATTTT. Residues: CASSIRQGPPRGSGNTIYF.

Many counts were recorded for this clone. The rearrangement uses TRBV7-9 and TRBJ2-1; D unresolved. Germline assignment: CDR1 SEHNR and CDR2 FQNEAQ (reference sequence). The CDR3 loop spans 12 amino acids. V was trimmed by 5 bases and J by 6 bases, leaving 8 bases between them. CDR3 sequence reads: CASSPNFNEQFF. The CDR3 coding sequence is TGTGCCAGCAGCCCCAACTTCAATGAGCAGTTCTTC.

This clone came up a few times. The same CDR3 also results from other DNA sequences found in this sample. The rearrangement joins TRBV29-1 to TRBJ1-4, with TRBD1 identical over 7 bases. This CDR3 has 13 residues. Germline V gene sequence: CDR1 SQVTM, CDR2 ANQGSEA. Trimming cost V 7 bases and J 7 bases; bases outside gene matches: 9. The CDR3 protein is CSARQGGSEKLFF. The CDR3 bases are TGCAGCGCCAGACAGGGTGGAAGTGAAAAACTGTTTTTT.

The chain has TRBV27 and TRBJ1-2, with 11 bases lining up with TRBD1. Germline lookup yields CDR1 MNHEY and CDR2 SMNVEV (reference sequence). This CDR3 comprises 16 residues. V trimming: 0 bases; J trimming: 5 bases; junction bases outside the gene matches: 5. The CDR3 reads CASSLSERDRGYGYTF. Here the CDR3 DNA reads TGTGCCAGCAGTTTATCGGAAAGGGACAGGGGGTATGGCTACACCTTC.

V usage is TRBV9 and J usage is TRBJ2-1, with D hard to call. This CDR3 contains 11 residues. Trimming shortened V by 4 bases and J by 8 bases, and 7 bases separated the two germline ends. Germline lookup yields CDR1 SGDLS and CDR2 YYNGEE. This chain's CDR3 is CASSLDYEQFF. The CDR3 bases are TGTGCCAGCAGCCTCGACTATGAGCAGTTCTTC.

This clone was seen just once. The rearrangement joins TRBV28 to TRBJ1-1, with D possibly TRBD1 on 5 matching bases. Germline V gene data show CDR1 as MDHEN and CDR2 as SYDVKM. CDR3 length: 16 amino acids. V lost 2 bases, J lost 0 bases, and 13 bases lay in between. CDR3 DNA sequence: TGTGCCAGCAGTTTAGGTCCGGGGGTCATGAACACTGAAGCTTTCTTT. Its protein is CASSLGPGVMNTEAFF.

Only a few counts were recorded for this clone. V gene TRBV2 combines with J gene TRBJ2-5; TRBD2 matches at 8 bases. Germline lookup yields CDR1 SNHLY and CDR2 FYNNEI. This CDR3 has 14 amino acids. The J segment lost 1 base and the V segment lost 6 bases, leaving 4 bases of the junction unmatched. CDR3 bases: TGTGCCAGCAGCCGGGAGGGGTCCCAAGAGACCCAGTACTTC. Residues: CASSREGSQETQYF.

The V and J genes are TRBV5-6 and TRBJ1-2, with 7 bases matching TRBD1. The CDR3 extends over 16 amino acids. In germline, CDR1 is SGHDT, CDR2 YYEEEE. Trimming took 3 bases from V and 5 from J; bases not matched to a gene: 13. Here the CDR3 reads CASSWRNGQDLYGYTF. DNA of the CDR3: TGTGCCAGCAGCTGGCGTAATGGACAGGACCTTTATGGCTACACCTTC.

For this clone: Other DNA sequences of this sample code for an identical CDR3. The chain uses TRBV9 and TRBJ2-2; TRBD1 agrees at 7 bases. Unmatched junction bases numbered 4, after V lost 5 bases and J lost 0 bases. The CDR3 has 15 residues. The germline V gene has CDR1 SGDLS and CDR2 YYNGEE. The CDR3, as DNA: TGTGCCAGCAGTGCGACAGGGACGAACACCGGGGAGCTGTTTTTT. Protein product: CASSATGTNTGELFF.

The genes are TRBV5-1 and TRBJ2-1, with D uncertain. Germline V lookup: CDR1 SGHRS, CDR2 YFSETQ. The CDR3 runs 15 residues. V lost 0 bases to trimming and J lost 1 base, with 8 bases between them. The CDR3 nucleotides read TGCGCCAGCAGCTTGGACCCTGGTTCCTACAATGAGCAGTTCTTC. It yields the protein CASSLDPGSYNEQFF.

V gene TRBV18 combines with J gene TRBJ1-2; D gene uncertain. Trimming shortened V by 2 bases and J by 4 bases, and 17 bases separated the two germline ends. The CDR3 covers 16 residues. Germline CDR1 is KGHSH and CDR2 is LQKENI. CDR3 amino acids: CASSPNKGSFSYGYTF. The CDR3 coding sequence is TGTGCCAGCTCACCAAATAAAGGGTCGTTTAGCTATGGCTACACCTTC.

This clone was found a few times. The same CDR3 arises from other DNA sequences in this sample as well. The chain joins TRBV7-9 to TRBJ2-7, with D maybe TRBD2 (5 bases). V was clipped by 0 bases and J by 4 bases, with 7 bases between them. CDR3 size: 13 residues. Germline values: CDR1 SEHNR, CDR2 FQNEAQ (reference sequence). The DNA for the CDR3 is TGTGCCAGCAGCTTAGCGGGAGTTTACGAGCAGTACTTC. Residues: CASSLAGVYEQYF.

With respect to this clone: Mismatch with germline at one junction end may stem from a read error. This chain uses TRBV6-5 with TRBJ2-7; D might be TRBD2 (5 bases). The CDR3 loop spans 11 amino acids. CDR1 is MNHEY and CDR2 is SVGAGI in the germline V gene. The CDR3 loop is CASSYSTDLHF. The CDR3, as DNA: TGTGCCAGCAGTTACTCGACGGACTTGCACTTC.